Below, 17 T cell receptor beta chains from the same sample are listed, as sequenced in a study of blood T cell repertoires in COVID-19. The method was immunoSEQ multiplex PCR; TCRdb's version includes in-frame clones alone and lacks a portion of them. Here the sample spans about 260,000 clones, 87% being singletons. The sequenced sample consisted of peripheral blood. Receptors originate from a woman in her fifties or sixties with acute or convalescent COVID-19.

The rearrangement links TRBV20-1 to TRBJ1-1, with a possible D match to TRBD1 (6 bases). This CDR3 has 12 residues. Trimming removed 3 bases from V and 5 bases from J, with 10 bases in between. Germline V CDR1 and CDR2: DFQATT, SNEGSKA (reference sequence). The CDR3 nucleotides read TGCAGTGCTAGTACAGGGTGGACTGAAGCTTTCTTT. The encoded protein is CSASTGWTEAFF.

The J gene is TRBJ1-2, the V gene TRBV3-1 (or the pseudogene TRBV3-2), with D uncertain. This CDR3 comprises 17 residues. With 0 bases removed from V and 5 bases from J, the gap between germline ends came to 19 bases. Germline assignment: CDR1 LGHDT and CDR2 YNNKEL (reference sequence). As DNA, the CDR3 is TGTGCCAGCAGCCAAGAGTTCGGCGGAGAGCACGGTTATGGCTACACCTTC. This sequence encodes CASSQEFGGEHGYGYTF.

The chain joins TRBV3-1 (or the pseudogene TRBV3-2) to TRBJ2-7; 7 nucleotides align to TRBD2. This CDR3 is 15 amino acids long. From germline, CDR1 is LGHDT and CDR2 YNNKEL (reference sequence). Losses at the gene ends were 4 bases for V and 4 bases for J; bases not matched to a gene: 10. The CDR3 protein is CASSPLGLNPYEQYF. The DNA of the CDR3 is TGTGCCAGCAGCCCCCTGGGACTAAATCCTTACGAGCAGTACTTC.

J is TRBJ2-7 and V is TRBV10-3; 13 bases are a match to TRBD2. This CDR3 region has 14 residues. V shed 4 bases, J shed 4 bases, and the junction held 1 base outside the gene matches. Germline values: CDR1 ENHRY, CDR2 SYGVKD. CDR3 residues: CAISGGLAGYEQYF. In DNA, the CDR3 is TGTGCCATCAGTGGGGGACTAGCGGGATACGAGCAGTACTTC.

The chain links TRBV5-4 to TRBJ2-1; 11 bases are a match to TRBD2. Germline V gene sequence: CDR1 SGHNT, CDR2 YYREEE (reference sequence). Unmatched junction bases numbered 2, after V lost 1 base and J lost 8 bases. This CDR3 is built from 14 residues. The CDR3 is CASSLPSGRHEQFF. The CDR3 DNA reads as TGTGCCAGCAGCTTGCCTAGCGGGAGGCATGAGCAGTTCTTC.

The chain joins TRBV4-1 to TRBJ1-2; possible D gene TRBD1, 6 bases. Looked up from germline, CDR1 is MGHRA and CDR2 is YSYEKL. The CDR3 covers 15 residues. V was clipped by 1 base and J by 2 bases, with 11 bases between them. This CDR3 reads CASSQAGQGNYGYTF. Written as DNA, the CDR3 is TGCGCCAGCAGCCAAGCTGGGCAGGGGAACTATGGCTACACCTTC.

CDR3 in amino acids: CATSDLQASGNEQFF. CDR3 coding DNA: TGTGCCACCAGTGATTTGCAGGCTAGCGGGAATGAGCAGTTCTTC. V and J are TRBV24-1 and TRBJ2-1, with 8 bases that match TRBD2. CDR3 length equals 15 residues. The V gene end was trimmed by 0 bases and the J gene end by 7 bases; junction bases not matched to a gene: 4. The germline gives CDR1 KGHDR, CDR2 SFDVKD.

The gene calls are TRBV19 and TRBJ2-7, with TRBD1 matching 8 bases. The J segment lost 3 bases and the V segment lost 5 bases, leaving 6 bases of the junction unmatched. CDR1 is LNHDA, CDR2 SQIVND, per germline (reference sequence). The CDR3 extends over 14 amino acids. CDR3 region: CASSATGTGYEQYF. The DNA of the CDR3 is TGTGCCAGTAGTGCAACCGGGACAGGCTACGAGCAGTACTTC.

This clone was counted a single time. The chain employs TRBV24-1 and TRBJ1-2; 8 bases line up with TRBD1. Germline loops: CDR1 KGHDR, CDR2 SFDVKD. Trimming removed 3 bases from V and 7 bases from J; junction bases left unmatched: 9. This CDR3 is 15 amino acids long. As DNA, the CDR3 is TGTGCCACCAGTGATCCCGGGACAGGACTATTTGGCTACACCTTC. Amino acid sequence: CATSDPGTGLFGYTF.

Of note for this clone: Other DNA sequences within the sample encode an identical CDR3. This rearrangement joins TRBV11-2 to TRBJ2-5, with D perhaps TRBD1 (6 bases). This CDR3 has 13 amino acids. Trimming took 1 base from V and 5 from J, leaving 8 bases between them. The germline CDR1 and CDR2 sequences are SGHAT and FQNNGV. The CDR3 DNA reads as TGTGCCAGCAGCTTAGCAGGGGCCGAGACCCAGTACTTC. Protein product: CASSLAGAETQYF. The whole variable domain, remainder taken from reference TRBV11-2 and TRBJ2-5, is EAGVAQSPRYKIIEKRQSVAFWCNPISGHATLYWYQQILGQGPKLLIQFQNNGVVDDSQLPKDRFSAERLKGVDSTLKIQPAKLEDSAVYLCASSLAGAETQYFGPGTRLLVL.

CDR3 in DNA: TGTGCCAGCAGCGGAAACAGGCCGATGAACACTGAAGCTTTCTTT. It encodes CASSGNRPMNTEAFF. The chain employs TRBV5-4 and TRBJ1-1, with a tentative D call TRBD1 (5 bases). This CDR3 region has 15 residues. V was shortened by 4 bases and J by 0 bases, with 13 bases between the two germline ends. The germline gives CDR1 SGHNT, CDR2 YYREEE (reference sequence).

This sequence joins TRBV14 and TRBJ2-3, with 7 bases that match TRBD2. Germline trimming cut 5 bases from V and 2 bases from J; bases unmatched to any gene: 13. Germline V gives CDR1 SGHDN, CDR2 FVKESK. This CDR3 region has 17 residues. CDR3 amino acids: CASSSAGGSFLTDTQYF. The CDR3 bases are TGTGCCAGCAGCTCGGCCGGGGGGTCCTTCCTCACAGATACGCAGTATTTT.

V and J are TRBV28 and TRBJ2-4, with D possibly matching TRBD1 (5 bases). The V end was cut by 6 bases, the J end by 0 bases, with 21 bases between. Germline values: CDR1 MDHEN, CDR2 SYDVKM. The CDR3 length is 18 residues. CDR3 nucleotides: TGTGCCAGCAGCCCTTCCCTACAGGCGAGAGTAGCCAAAAACATTCAGTACTTC. This gives the protein CASSPSLQARVAKNIQYF.

This clone appeared a few times. This chain joins TRBV7-2 and TRBJ1-5; TRBD1 might be the D (6 bases). V gave up 3 bases and J gave up 5 bases, with 11 bases separating them. Germline CDR1 and CDR2: SGHTA and FQGNSA. The CDR3 is 14 residues long. Here the CDR3 DNA reads TGTGCCAGCAGCTTGATACAGGGTTATCAGCCCCAGCATTTT. This translates into CASSLIQGYQPQHF.

V gene TRBV28 combines with J gene TRBJ2-7; D call uncertain. CDR3 length: 15 residues. The V gene's germline CDR1 is MDHEN and CDR2 SYDVKM. Trimming stripped 4 bases from V and 2 bases from J, with 15 bases between. The CDR3 nucleotides are TGTGCCAGCAGTTCAAGAGTCAGGAATACCTACGAGCAGTACTTC. Translation: CASSSRVRNTYEQYF.

This chain links TRBV18 with TRBJ2-7; no clear D gene. CDR3 length: 13 amino acids. CDR1 and CDR2 (germline): KGHSH, LQKENI. V was shortened by 3 bases and J by 6 bases, with 12 bases between the two germline ends. CDR3 sequence (DNA): TGTGCCAGCTCACCCACCAGGTATGTCGAGCAGTACTTC. Protein sequence: CASSPTRYVEQYF.

The rearrangement uses TRBV11-3 and TRBJ1-4; perhaps TRBD1 as D (6 bases). The CDR3 sequence is 13 residues long. CDR1 SGHNT and CDR2 YENEEA come from the germline V gene. V lost 5 bases and J lost 8, with 12 bases in between. The CDR3 loop is CASSQSTGEKLFF. CDR3 in DNA: TGTGCCAGCAGCCAGTCGACAGGCGAAAAACTGTTTTTT.